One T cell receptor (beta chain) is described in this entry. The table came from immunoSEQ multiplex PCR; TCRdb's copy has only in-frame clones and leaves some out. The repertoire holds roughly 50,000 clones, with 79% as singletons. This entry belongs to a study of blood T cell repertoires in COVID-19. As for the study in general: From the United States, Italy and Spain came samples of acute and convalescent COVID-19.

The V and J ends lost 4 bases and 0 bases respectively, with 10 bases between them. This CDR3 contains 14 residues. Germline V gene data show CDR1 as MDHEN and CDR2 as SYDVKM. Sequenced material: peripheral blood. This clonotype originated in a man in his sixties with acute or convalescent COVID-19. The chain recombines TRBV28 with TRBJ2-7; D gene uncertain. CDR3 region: CASSSRVSSYEQYF. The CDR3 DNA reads TGTGCCAGCAGTTCTCGGGTTAGCTCCTACGAGCAGTACTTC.